These 10 T cell receptor beta chains share one sample of origin, sequenced in a study of CD8+ T cells in alopecia areata. As the sequencing template, cDNA was produced by extracting RNA and reverse transcribing it. Produced via immunoSEQ multiplex PCR; TCRdb's table is partial and in-frame only. The profile covers under 350,000 clones, none occurring a single time. Sorting relied on CD4, CD8alpha, NKG2D, NKG2ACE and other markers applied to pooled cutaneous lymph node cells. The sample taken for sequencing was CD4+ T cells sorted from a lymph node. Receptor source: a C3H/HeJ mouse with alopecia areata. The strain's MHC haplotype is H2-k.

This clone was found a few times. Gene labels here are mouse ones. The read halts 4 residues ahead of the CDR3 end, with the missing end drawn from the germline J gene. This chain uses TRBV13-2 with TRBJ1-4; 9 positions agree with TRBD1. The CDR3 runs to 14 residues. Germline values: CDR1 NNHNN, CDR2 SYGAGS (reference sequence). The chain's CDR3 is CASGVDRGIERLFF. The sequenced part of the CDR3 DNA is TGTGCCAGCGGTGTCGACAGGGGGATCGAA.

This clone has more than one count but fewer than ten. The gene symbols are mouse symbols. The read stops 4 residues short of the end of the CDR3; the missing end is completed from the germline J gene. Additional DNA sequences in this sample encode the identical CDR3. The V and J genes are TRBV13-1 and TRBJ2-1, with D maybe TRBD1 (5 bases). Germline V lookup: CDR1 NSHNY, CDR2 SYGAGN. The CDR3 loop spans 15 amino acids. Trimming removed 1 base at V and 1 base at J, with 9 bases between. The DNA read from the CDR3 is TGTGCCAGCAGTGATCTCGGACAAAACTATGCT. Amino acid sequence: CASSDLGQNYA. The full CDR3 sequence reads CASSDLGQNYAEQFF.

Details on this clone: The germline and genes are mouse ones. The read terminates 3 residues before the CDR3 end, so the remaining end is supplied by the germline J gene. V and J are TRBV13-1 and TRBJ1-6; 11 bases are a match to TRBD1. TRBJ1-6 is an ORF for which the function is uncertain. V shed 2 bases, J shed 3 bases, and the junction held 7 bases outside the gene matches. The germline V gene has CDR1 NSHNY and CDR2 SYGAGN. There are 18 residues in the CDR3. The CDR3 protein is CASSDARGQGVYNSPLYF. Partial CDR3 DNA: TGTGCCAGCAGTGACGCTAGGGGACAGGGGGTCTATAATTCGCCC.

This clone was found a few times. All gene names here are mouse names. Read data end 4 residues before the CDR3 end; the end is taken from the germline J gene. V is TRBV13-3 and J is TRBJ2-5, with D maybe TRBD1 (6 bases). The CDR3 sequence is 15 residues long. Germline-derived CDR1 and CDR2 are NNHDY and SYVADS. The V end was cut by 2 bases, the J end by 0 bases, with 10 bases between. The part of the CDR3 DNA that was read is TGTGCCAGCAGTGAAGGACAGATTAACCAAGAC. Residues: CASSEGQINQD. The whole CDR3 is CASSEGQINQDTQYF.

Concerning this clone itself: The gene names here belong to mouse. Read data end 4 residues before the CDR3 end; the end is taken from the germline J gene. The gene calls are TRBV17 and TRBJ2-3; 9 nucleotides line up with TRBD1. The CDR3 consists of 15 residues. V lost 2 bases, J lost 3 bases, and 3 bases stayed unmatched. Germline loops: CDR1 MNHDT, CDR2 YYDKIL. The CDR3 sequence: CASSRNGQGAETLYF. The sequenced CDR3 bases are TGTGCTAGCAGTAGAAACGGACAGGGGGCAGAA.

In its sample, this clone was seen many times. Mouse gene names apply. The read terminates 4 residues ahead of where the CDR3 ends, so the germline J gene completes it. This chain joins TRBV17 and TRBJ1-1, with 7 bases aligning to TRBD1. This CDR3 has 14 residues. Germline V lookup: CDR1 MNHDT, CDR2 YYDKIL. V gave up 6 bases and J gave up 0 bases; unmatched junction bases: 4. This CDR3 is CASSGDRANTEVFF. CDR3 bases read: TGTGCTAGCAGCGGGGACAGAGCAAACACA.

Comment on this clone: Gene names denote mouse genes. The read finishes 4 residues shy of the CDR3 end, and the germline J gene is used to complete it. This sequence joins TRBV13-2 and TRBJ1-1; 7 bases map to TRBD1. Germline CDR1 is NNHNN and CDR2 is SYGAGS (reference sequence). CDR3 length: 13 amino acids. The covered CDR3 bases are TGTGCCAGCGGTGAGGCCAGGGGGGCA. Its protein is CASGEARGA. The full CDR3 reads CASGEARGAEVFF.

This clone showed up just a few times. All gene names here are mouse names. CDR3 DNA, as far as it was read: TGTGCCAGCAGTGATCAGGGGGCTTCCTATAATTCGCCC. Its protein is CASSDQGASYNSP. The whole CDR3 reads CASSDQGASYNSPLYF. This chain connects TRBV13-1 to TRBJ1-6, with 8 bases identical to TRBD1. With the read ending 3 residues before the CDR3 end, the germline J gene is used to fill in that end. TRBJ1-6 is an ORF; its function is uncertain. After removal of 1 base from V and 0 bases from J, the junction contained 0 bases not matched to a gene. Germline V CDR1 and CDR2: NSHNY, SYGAGN. The CDR3 totals 16 residues.

This clone appeared a few times. A single base separates this from a much larger clone, so it may be a read error. Any gene name here is a mouse gene name. The CDR3 goes on 4 residues after the read ends, and that part is filled in from the germline J gene. Distinct nucleotide sequences in the sample also encode this CDR3. V and J are TRBV13-2 and TRBJ1-1; TRBD1 matches 7 bases. V gave up 1 base and J gave up 0 bases; unmatched junction bases: 0. The CDR3 is made up of 14 amino acids. The V gene's germline CDR1 is NNHNN and CDR2 SYGAGS (reference sequence). CDR3 bases read: TGTGCCAGCGGTGATCAGGGGGCAAACACA. Its translation: CASGDQGANT. The entire CDR3 reads CASGDQGANTEVFF.

This clone was seen a handful of times. Germline and genes here are mouse. The CDR3 end falls 4 residues outside the read, so it is completed with the germline J gene. Different DNA sequences within this sample yield the same CDR3. The chain carries TRBV17 and TRBJ2-1; tentatively, D is TRBD1 (5 bases). Between the trimmed V and J ends, which lost 3 bases and 1 base, there was a span of 10 bases. CDR1 and CDR2 (germline): MNHDT, YYDKIL. The CDR3 runs 15 residues. Incomplete CDR3 DNA: TGTGCTAGCAGTAGGGGAACAGGAAACTATGCT. Translated: CASSRGTGNYA. The entire CDR3 protein reads CASSRGTGNYAEQFF.